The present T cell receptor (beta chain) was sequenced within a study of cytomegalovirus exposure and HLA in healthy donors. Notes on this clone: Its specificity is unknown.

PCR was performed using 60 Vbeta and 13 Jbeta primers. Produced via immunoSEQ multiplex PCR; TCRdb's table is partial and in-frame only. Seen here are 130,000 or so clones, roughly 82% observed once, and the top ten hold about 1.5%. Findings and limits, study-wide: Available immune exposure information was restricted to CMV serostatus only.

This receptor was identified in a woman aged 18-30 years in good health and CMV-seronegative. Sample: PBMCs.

The CDR3 region has the DNA TGTGCCAGTAGTATGGTTACGGGAGATAATCAGCCCCAGCATTTT. This translates into CASSMVTGDNQPQHF. The chain has TRBV19 and TRBJ1-5; D is unresolved. From germline, CDR1 is LNHDA and CDR2 SQIVND (reference sequence). This CDR3 comprises 15 residues. V lost 3 bases to trimming and J lost 4 bases, with 13 bases between them.